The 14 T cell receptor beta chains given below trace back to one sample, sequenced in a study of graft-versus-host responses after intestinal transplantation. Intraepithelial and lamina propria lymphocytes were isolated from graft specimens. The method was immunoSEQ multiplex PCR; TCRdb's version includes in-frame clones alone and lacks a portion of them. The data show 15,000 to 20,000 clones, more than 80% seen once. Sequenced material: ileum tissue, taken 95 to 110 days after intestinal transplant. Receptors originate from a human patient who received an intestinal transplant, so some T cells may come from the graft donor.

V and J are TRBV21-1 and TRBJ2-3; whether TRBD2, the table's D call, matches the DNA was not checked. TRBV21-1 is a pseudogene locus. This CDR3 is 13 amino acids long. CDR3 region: CASSTTSTDTQYF. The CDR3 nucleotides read TGTGCCAGCAGCACTACTAGCACAGATACGCAGTATTTT.

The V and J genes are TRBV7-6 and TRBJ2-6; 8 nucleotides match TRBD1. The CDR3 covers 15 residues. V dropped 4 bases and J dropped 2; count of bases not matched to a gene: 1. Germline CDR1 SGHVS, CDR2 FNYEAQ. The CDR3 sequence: CASSWTGTGANVLTF. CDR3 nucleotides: TGTGCCAGCAGCTGGACAGGGACTGGGGCCAACGTCCTGACTTTC.

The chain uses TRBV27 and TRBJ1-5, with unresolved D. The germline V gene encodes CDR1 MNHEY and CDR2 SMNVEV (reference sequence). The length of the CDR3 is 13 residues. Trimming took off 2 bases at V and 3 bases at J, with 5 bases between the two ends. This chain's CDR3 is CASSLGNNQPQHF. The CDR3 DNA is TGTGCCAGCAGTTTAGGGAACAATCAGCCCCAGCATTTT.

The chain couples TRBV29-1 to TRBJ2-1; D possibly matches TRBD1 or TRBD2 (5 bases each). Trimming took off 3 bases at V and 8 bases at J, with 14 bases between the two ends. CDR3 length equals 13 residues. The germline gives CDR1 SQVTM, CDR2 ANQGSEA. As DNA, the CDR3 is TGCAGCGTTGATTCCAGGGAGAGCGATGAGCAGTTCTTC. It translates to CSVDSRESDEQFF.

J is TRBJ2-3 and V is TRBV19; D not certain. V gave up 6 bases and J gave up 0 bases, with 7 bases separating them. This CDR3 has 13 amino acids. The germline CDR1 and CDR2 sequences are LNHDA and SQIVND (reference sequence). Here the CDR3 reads CASSAFSTDTQYF. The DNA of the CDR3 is TGTGCCAGTAGCGCCTTTAGCACAGATACGCAGTATTTT. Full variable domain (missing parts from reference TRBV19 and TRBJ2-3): DGGITQSPKYLFRKEGQNVTLSCEQNLNHDAMYWYRQDPGQGLRLIYYSQIVNDFQKGDIAEGYSVSREKKESFPLTVTSAQKNPTAFYLCASSAFSTDTQYFGPGTRLTVL.

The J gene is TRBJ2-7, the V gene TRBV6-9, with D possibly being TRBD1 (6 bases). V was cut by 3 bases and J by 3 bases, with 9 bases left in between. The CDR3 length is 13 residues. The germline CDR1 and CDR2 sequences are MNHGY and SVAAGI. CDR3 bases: TGTGCCAGCAGTTACTCGACAGGCTACGAGCAGTACTTC. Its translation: CASSYSTGYEQYF.

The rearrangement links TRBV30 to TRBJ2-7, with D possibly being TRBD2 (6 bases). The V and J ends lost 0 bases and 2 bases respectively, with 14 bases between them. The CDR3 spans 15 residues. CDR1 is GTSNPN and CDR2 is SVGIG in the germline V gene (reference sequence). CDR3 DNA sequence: TGTGCCTGGAGTGTATATCGGGGGAACACCTACGAGCAGTACTTC. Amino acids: CAWSVYRGNTYEQYF.

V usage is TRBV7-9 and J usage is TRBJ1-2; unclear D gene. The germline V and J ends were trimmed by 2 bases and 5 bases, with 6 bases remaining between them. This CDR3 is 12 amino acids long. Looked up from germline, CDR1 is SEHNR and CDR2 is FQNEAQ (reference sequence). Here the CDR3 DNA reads TGTGCCAGCAGCTTATCCGGATATGGCTACACCTTC. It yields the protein CASSLSGYGYTF.

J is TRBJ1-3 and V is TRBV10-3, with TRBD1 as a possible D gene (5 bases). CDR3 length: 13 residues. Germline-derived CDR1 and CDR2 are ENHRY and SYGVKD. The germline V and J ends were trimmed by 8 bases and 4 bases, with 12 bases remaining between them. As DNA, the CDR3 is TGTGCCATCGCTCGGGGCGGGGGAAACACCATATATTTT. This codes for CAIARGGGNTIYF.

CDR3 region: CAISESRDSSGNTIYF. The DNA of the CDR3 is TGTGCCATCAGTGAGTCCCGGGACAGCTCTGGAAACACCATATATTTT. This chain joins TRBV10-3 and TRBJ1-3; 7 nucleotides line up with TRBD1. V lost 0 bases, J lost 0 bases, and 2 bases stayed unmatched. CDR3 length equals 16 residues. Germline CDR1 reads ENHRY; CDR2 reads SYGVKD.

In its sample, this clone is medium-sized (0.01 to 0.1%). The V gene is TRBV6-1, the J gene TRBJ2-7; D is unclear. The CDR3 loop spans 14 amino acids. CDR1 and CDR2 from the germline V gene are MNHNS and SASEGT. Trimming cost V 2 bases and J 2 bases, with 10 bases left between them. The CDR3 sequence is CASSELGSAYEQYF. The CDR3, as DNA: TGTGCCAGCAGTGAACTGGGCTCAGCCTACGAGCAGTACTTC.

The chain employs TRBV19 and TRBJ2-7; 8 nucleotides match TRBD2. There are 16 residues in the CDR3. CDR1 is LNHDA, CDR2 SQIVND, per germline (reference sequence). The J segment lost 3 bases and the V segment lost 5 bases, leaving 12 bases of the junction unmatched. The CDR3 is CASSFPRAGGHYEQYV. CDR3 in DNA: TGTGCCAGTAGTTTCCCCCGGGCGGGAGGCCACTACGAGCAGTACGTC.

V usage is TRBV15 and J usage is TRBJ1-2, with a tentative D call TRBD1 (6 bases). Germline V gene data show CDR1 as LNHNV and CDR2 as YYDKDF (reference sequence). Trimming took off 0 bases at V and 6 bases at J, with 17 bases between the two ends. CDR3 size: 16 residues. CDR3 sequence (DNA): TGTGCCACCAGCAGAGATTGGGATCGGGGGCCAGATGGCTACACCTTC. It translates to CATSRDWDRGPDGYTF.

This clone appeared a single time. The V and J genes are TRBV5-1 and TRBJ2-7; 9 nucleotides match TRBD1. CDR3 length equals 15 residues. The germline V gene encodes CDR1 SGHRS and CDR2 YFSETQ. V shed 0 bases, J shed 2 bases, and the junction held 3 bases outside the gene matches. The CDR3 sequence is CASSLGTGAAYEQYF. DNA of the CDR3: TGCGCCAGCAGCTTGGGGACAGGGGCCGCCTACGAGCAGTACTTC.